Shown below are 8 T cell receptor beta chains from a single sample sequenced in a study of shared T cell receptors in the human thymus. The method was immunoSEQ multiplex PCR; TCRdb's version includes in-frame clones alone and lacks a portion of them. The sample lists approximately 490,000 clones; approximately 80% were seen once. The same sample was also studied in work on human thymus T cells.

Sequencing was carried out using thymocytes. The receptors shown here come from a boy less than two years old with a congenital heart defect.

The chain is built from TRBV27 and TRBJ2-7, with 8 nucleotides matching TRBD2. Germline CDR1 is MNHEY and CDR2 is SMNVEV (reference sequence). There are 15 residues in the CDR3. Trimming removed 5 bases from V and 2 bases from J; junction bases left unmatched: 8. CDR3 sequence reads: CASSLRTSQTYEQYF. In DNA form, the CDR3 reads TGTGCCAGCAGTCTCCGGACTAGCCAGACCTACGAGCAGTACTTC.

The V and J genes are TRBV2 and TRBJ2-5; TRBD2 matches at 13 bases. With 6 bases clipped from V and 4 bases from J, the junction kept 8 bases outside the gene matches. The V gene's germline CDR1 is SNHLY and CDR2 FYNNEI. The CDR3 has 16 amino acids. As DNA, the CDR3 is TGTGCCAGCAGGGGACTAGCGGGAACGGTCCCAGAGACCCAGTACTTC. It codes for CASRGLAGTVPETQYF.

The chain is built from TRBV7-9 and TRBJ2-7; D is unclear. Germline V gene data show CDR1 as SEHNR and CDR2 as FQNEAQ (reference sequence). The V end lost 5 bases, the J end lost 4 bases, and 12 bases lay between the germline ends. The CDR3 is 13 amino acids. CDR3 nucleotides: TGTGCCAGCAGCCCCGGAGCAACGTACGAGCAGTACTTC. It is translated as CASSPGATYEQYF. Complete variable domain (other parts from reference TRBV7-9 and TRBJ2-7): DTGVSQNPRHKITKRGQNVTFRCDPISEHNRLYWYRQTLGQGPEFLTYFQNEAQLEKSRLLSDRFSAERPKGSFSTLEIQRTEQGDSAMYLCASSPGATYEQYFGPGTRLTVT.

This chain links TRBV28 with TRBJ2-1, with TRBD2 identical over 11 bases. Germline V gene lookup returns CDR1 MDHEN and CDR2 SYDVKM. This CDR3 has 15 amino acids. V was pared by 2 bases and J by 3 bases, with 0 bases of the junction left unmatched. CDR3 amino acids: CASSLGLAGYNEQFF. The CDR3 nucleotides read TGTGCCAGCAGTTTAGGACTAGCGGGCTACAATGAGCAGTTCTTC.

CDR3 protein: CASHTEGNTEAFF. The CDR3 nucleotides are TGTGCCAGTCATACAGAGGGGAACACTGAAGCTTTCTTT. The rearrangement links TRBV19 to TRBJ1-1; D gene unclear. The CDR3 contains 13 residues. From germline, CDR1 is LNHDA and CDR2 SQIVND (reference sequence). V was pared by 8 bases and J by 1 base, with 11 bases between.

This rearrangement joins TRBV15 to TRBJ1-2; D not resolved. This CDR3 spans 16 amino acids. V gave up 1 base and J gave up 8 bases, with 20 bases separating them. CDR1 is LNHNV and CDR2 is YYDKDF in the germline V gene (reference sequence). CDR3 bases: TGTGCCACCAGCAGAGCCGTGACGGGGTCCCCGGGAGGCTACACCTTC. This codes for CATSRAVTGSPGGYTF. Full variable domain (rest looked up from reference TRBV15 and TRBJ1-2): DAMVIQNPRYQVTQFGKPVTLSCSQTLNHNVMYWYQQKSSQAPKLLFHYYDKDFNNEADTPDNFQSRRPNTSFCFLDIRSPGLGDTAMYLCATSRAVTGSPGGYTFGSGTRLTVV.

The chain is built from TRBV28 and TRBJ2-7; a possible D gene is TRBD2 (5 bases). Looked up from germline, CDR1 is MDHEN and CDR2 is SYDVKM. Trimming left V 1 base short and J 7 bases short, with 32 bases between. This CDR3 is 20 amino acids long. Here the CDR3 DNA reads TGTGCCAGCAGTTTATATCATCGAGGAGGTCTACCCGGCCCGTCGTTGGAGCAGTACTTC. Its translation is CASSLYHRGGLPGPSLEQYF. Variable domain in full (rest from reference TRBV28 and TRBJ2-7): DVKVTQSSRYLVKRTGEKVFLECVQDMDHENMFWYRQDPGLGLRLIYFSYDVKMKEKGDIPEGYSVSREKKERFSLILESASTNQTSMYLCASSLYHRGGLPGPSLEQYFGPGTRLTVT.

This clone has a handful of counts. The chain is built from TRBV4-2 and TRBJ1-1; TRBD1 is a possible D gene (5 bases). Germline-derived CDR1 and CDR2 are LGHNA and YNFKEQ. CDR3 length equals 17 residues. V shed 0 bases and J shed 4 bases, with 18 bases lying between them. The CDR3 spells CASSQDEYWQGSTEAFF. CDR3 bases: TGTGCCAGCAGCCAAGATGAGTATTGGCAGGGAAGCACTGAAGCTTTCTTT.